The rows below give T cell receptor beta chains drawn from one sample of a study of cytomegalovirus exposure and HLA in healthy donors. This table comes from immunoSEQ multiplex PCR, and its TCRdb copy is limited to in-frame clones, with some not included. Of 130,000 or so clones in the sample, approximately 74% were seen once. Sequenced sample: PBMCs. All receptors derive from a man aged 35 to 55 in good health and CMV-seropositive. CDR3s include the opening cysteine and the closing phenylalanine or tryptophan. The size entry is marked missing in some rows and otherwise reads once, few, many or a size class.

j_call clone_size v_call cdr3_aa
TRBJ2-3 NA TRBV20-1 CSAQTGATQYF
TRBJ1-1 once TRBV5-6 CASSFGRTRMNTEAFF
TRBJ2-1 NA TRBV2 CASISGGVYNEQFF
TRBJ1-5 NA TRBV10-3 CAISPSGGQGNQPQHF
TRBJ2-7 NA TRBV11-2 CASSWGLAGPYEQYF
TRBJ2-1 NA TRBV28 CASSFGQNNEQFF
TRBJ1-5 NA TRBV28 CASREQGWQPQHF
TRBJ2-5 NA TRBV2 CASSELIVAAGGTQYF
TRBJ2-1 NA TRBV28 CASTGTYNEQFF
TRBJ1-2 NA TRBV5-6 CASSLDYGYTF
TRBJ1-1 NA TRBV7-6 CASSPARDRGSEAFF
TRBJ2-7 NA TRBV7-8 CASSYGLAGGEQYF
TRBJ2-1 NA TRBV11-2 CASSFRAQGLDEQFF
TRBJ1-1 NA TRBV27 CASRRTTGTGGTEAFF
TRBJ2-3 NA TRBV11-2 CASSLDRGTDTQYF
TRBJ2-3 few TRBV5-1 CASSLALGVDTQYF
TRBJ2-3 NA TRBV19 CASNPLRTGSTDTQYF
TRBJ1-6 once TRBV19 CASSIGGSSPLHF
TRBJ1-4 NA TRBV14 CASSRQTATNEKLFF
TRBJ1-6 NA TRBV5-6 CASSNTGASPLHF
TRBJ1-5 NA TRBV7-8 CATTTGPNQPQHF
TRBJ2-1 few TRBV19 CASSMDRSSYNEQFF
TRBJ2-7 once TRBV27 CASSFRTGDYEQYF
TRBJ2-7 NA TRBV2 CASARQGSSYEQYF
TRBJ1-2 once TRBV19 CASTPTGTGGYTF
TRBJ2-3 NA TRBV29-1 CSYLGREGTDTQYF
TRBJ2-1 NA TRBV28 CASSGGTSGRYNEQFF
TRBJ1-4 NA TRBV6-1 CASSAAGGAGNEKLFF
TRBJ2-5 NA TRBV5-1 CASSLPRDRESQETQYF
TRBJ1-2 NA TRBV5-8 CASSLGQANYGYTF
TRBJ2-3 NA TRBV2 CASRSGGFGSDTQYF
TRBJ1-2 NA TRBV11-2 CASSPAVTGNYGYTF
TRBJ2-3 NA TRBV28 CASSLALAGGSDTQYF
TRBJ2-1 NA TRBV28 CASSLWDWVAPSYNEQFF
TRBJ2-7 NA TRBV6-1 CASTLLAGAFYEQYF
TRBJ2-2 NA TRBV19 CASSIDPRTSVNSNTGELFF
TRBJ2-7 NA TRBV15 CATSRDSSYEQYF
TRBJ2-7 NA TRBV18 CASSPNSGTGGSEQYF
TRBJ1-1 NA TRBV28 CASSFPAGRTEAFF
TRBJ1-5 NA TRBV27 CASSIVRGNQPQHF
TRBJ2-7 few TRBV5-6 CASSLDQGAYEQYF
TRBJ1-1 NA TRBV30 CAWRGDRDRDEAFF